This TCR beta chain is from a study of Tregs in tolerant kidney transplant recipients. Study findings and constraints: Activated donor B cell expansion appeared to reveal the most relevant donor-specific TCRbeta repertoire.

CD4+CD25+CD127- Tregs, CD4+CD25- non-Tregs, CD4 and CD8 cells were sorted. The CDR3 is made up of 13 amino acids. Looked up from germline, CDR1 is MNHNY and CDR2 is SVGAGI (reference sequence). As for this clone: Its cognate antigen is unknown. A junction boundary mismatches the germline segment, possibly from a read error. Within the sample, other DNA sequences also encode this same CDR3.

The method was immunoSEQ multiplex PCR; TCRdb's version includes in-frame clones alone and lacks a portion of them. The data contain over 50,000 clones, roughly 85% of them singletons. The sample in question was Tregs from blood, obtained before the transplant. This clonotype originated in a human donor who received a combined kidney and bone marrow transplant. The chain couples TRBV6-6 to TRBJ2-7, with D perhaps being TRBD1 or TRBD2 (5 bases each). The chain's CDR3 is CASSYLGDYEQYF. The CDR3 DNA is TGTGCCAGCAGCTACTTGGGGGACTACGAGCAGTACTTC.